This T cell receptor (beta chain) is from a study of cytomegalovirus exposure and HLA in healthy donors. Study-wide results and limits: Highly shared sequence variants in one cluster were likely a sequencing artifact. Later analysis associated a missense DCLRE1C variant with TCR beta V- and J-gene trimming.

The CDR3 loop spans 13 amino acids. Trimming cost V 7 bases and J 5 bases, with 15 bases left between them. Germline values: CDR1 SNHLY, CDR2 FYNNEI. About this clone: Its antigen is unidentified.

Use of 60 Vbeta and 13 Jbeta primers characterized the PCR. Assay: immunoSEQ multiplex PCR; the TCRdb copy retains only in-frame clones and omits some. The sample shows more than 150,000 clones, 65% to 80% of them seen only once. Material: PBMCs. The sequence was collected from a woman in her thirties in good health and CMV-seropositive. The V gene is TRBV2, the J gene TRBJ2-7; possibly TRBD1 for D (6 bases). The CDR3 loop is CASIPGRGDEQYF. CDR3 DNA sequence: TGTGCCAGCATTCCCGGCAGGGGAGACGAGCAGTACTTC.